One sample yielded the 23 T cell receptor beta chains listed below, sequenced in a study of blood T cell repertoires in COVID-19. The protocol was immunoSEQ multiplex PCR, while the TCRdb copy is restricted to in-frame clones and leaves out a portion. Altogether 190,000 or so clones are present, about 84% being singletons, with the ten largest covering over 7%. Material for sequencing was PBMCs or T cells enriched from blood (not recorded which). The source of these receptors is a woman aged 25-40 years who had recovered from COVID-19.

A single count supports this clone. The chain links TRBV3-1 (or the pseudogene TRBV3-2) to TRBJ2-5; D might be TRBD1 (5 bases). The CDR3 is 15 residues long. Trimming removed 1 base at V and 2 bases at J, with 11 bases between. CDR1 LGHDT and CDR2 YNNKEL come from the germline V gene (reference sequence). Written as DNA, the CDR3 is TGTGCCAGCAGCCAAGCTTGGACACTTCAAGAGACCCAGTACTTC. It codes for CASSQAWTLQETQYF.

This clone was observed a handful of times. The J gene is TRBJ1-5, the V gene TRBV7-9; no firm D call. Trimming removed 2 bases at V and 6 bases at J, with 5 bases between. The germline V gene has CDR1 SEHNR and CDR2 FQNEAQ (reference sequence). The CDR3 contains 12 residues. CDR3 DNA sequence: TGTGCCAGCAGCTTACAGTCTCAGCCCCAGCATTTT. This encodes CASSLQSQPQHF.

This chain uses TRBV5-1 with TRBJ2-3; D is undetermined. Trimming took off 4 bases at V and 6 bases at J, with 18 bases between the two ends. This CDR3 is built from 15 residues. CDR1 SGHRS and CDR2 YFSETQ come from the germline V gene. CDR3 amino acids: CASSAPGGNGDTQYF. The DNA of the CDR3 is TGCGCCAGCAGCGCTCCAGGTGGCAATGGGGATACGCAGTATTTT.

This CDR3 is CASSPSGQTTTGDTQYF. The CDR3 DNA reads as TGTGCCAGCAGCCCCTCTGGACAGACTACAACCGGAGATACGCAGTATTTT. The chain recombines TRBV28 with TRBJ2-3; the D gene is possibly TRBD1 (6 bases). CDR1 and CDR2 from the germline V gene are MDHEN and SYDVKM. V lost 6 bases and J 5 bases, leaving 24 bases between the germline ends. The CDR3 extends over 17 amino acids.

This sequence joins TRBV29-1 and TRBJ1-2; perhaps TRBD1 as D (5 bases). Germline V lookup: CDR1 SQVTM, CDR2 ANQGSEA. The length of the CDR3 is 13 residues. V was trimmed by 7 bases and J by 7 bases, leaving 19 bases between them. In DNA form, the CDR3 reads TGCAGCGCCCAGGGTCAGGGTAACGGTGGCTACACCTTC. This sequence encodes CSAQGQGNGGYTF.

This clone showed up just a few times. The J gene is TRBJ1-2, the V gene TRBV7-9, with D uncertain. The germline CDR1 and CDR2 sequences are SEHNR and FQNEAQ (reference sequence). This CDR3 has 12 residues. Trimming removed 5 bases at V and 8 bases at J, with 12 bases between. The CDR3 sequence: CASSPSEWGYTF. CDR3 in DNA: TGTGCCAGCAGCCCCTCGGAGTGGGGCTACACCTTC.

The chain links TRBV6-1 to TRBJ1-5, with D hard to call. This CDR3 contains 18 residues. V lost 3 bases, J lost 0 bases, and 18 bases lay in between. Germline CDR1 is MNHNS and CDR2 is SASEGT. CDR3 region: CASSDTSRKYYSNQPQHF. The CDR3 nucleotides read TGTGCCAGCAGTGATACCTCACGAAAATACTATAGCAATCAGCCCCAGCATTTT.

The chain uses TRBV19 and TRBJ1-2, with 8 nucleotides matching TRBD1. The CDR3 consists of 19 residues. The germline gives CDR1 LNHDA, CDR2 SQIVND (reference sequence). Trimming took 0 bases from V and 2 from J; bases not matched to a gene: 14. Here the CDR3 reads CASSIDLRTGYLPNYGYTF. CDR3 nucleotide sequence: TGTGCCAGTAGTATAGATCTTCGGACAGGGTATCTTCCCAACTATGGCTACACCTTC.

The chain employs TRBV28 and TRBJ2-1, with a weak D call TRBD2 (6 bases). Germline V gene lookup returns CDR1 MDHEN and CDR2 SYDVKM. V was pared by 6 bases and J by 0 bases, with 9 bases between. The CDR3 runs 14 residues. The CDR3 DNA reads TGTGCCAGCAGGGAGGGCCACTCCTACAATGAGCAGTTCTTC. This encodes CASREGHSYNEQFF.

The rearrangement links TRBV5-1 to TRBJ1-5; D unclear. The length of the CDR3 is 15 residues. Germline V gene lookup returns CDR1 SGHRS and CDR2 YFSETQ. The V and J ends lost 5 bases and 0 bases respectively, with 12 bases between them. The CDR3, as DNA: TGCGCCAGCAGATGGGGAGGAATTAGCAATCAGCCCCAGCATTTT. Translated, it gives CASRWGGISNQPQHF.

The chain employs TRBV11-2 and TRBJ2-7, with D possibly TRBD1 on 6 matching bases. The CDR3 is 15 amino acids. V was cut by 5 bases and J by 0 bases, with 14 bases left in between. Germline V lookup: CDR1 SGHAT, CDR2 FQNNGV. CDR3 protein: CASSLGQMSSYEQYF. The DNA for the CDR3 is TGTGCCAGCAGCCTAGGACAGATGAGCTCCTACGAGCAGTACTTC.

The V call is TRBV13, the J call TRBJ1-1, with no clear D. Germline assignment: CDR1 PRHDT and CDR2 FYEKMQ (reference sequence). Trimming cost V 5 bases and J 2 bases, with 6 bases left between them. The CDR3 spans 12 residues. The CDR3 loop is CASSALNTEAFF. As DNA, the CDR3 is TGTGCCAGCAGCGCACTCAACACTGAAGCTTTCTTT.

CDR3 in amino acids: CASSLSPGNTDTQYF. The CDR3 DNA reads as TGTGCCAGCAGCTTATCCCCAGGGAACACAGATACGCAGTATTTT. J is TRBJ2-3 and V is TRBV7-9, with D possibly being TRBD1 (5 bases). Looked up from germline, CDR1 is SEHNR and CDR2 is FQNEAQ (reference sequence). CDR3 length: 15 residues. Between the trimmed V and J ends, which lost 2 bases and 2 bases, there was a span of 11 bases. The whole variable domain, remainder taken from reference TRBV7-9 and TRBJ2-3, is DTGVSQNPRHKITKRGQNVTFRCDPISEHNRLYWYRQTLGQGPEFLTYFQNEAQLEKSRLLSDRFSAERPKGSFSTLEIQRTEQGDSAMYLCASSLSPGNTDTQYFGPGTRLTVL.

The rearrangement uses TRBV14 and TRBJ2-6, with TRBD1 as a possible D gene (6 bases). This CDR3 region has 21 residues. Germline V CDR1 and CDR2: SGHDN, FVKESK. V was pared by 0 bases and J by 4 bases, with 25 bases between. CDR3: CASSQDAILGTYGSGANVLTF. CDR3 coding DNA: TGTGCCAGCAGCCAAGATGCAATTTTAGGGACATATGGGTCCGGGGCCAACGTCCTGACTTTC.

This chain joins TRBV19 and TRBJ1-4; the match to TRBD1 covers 9 bases. From germline, CDR1 is LNHDA and CDR2 SQIVND (reference sequence). This CDR3 has 14 amino acids. V shed 10 bases, J shed 3 bases, and the junction held 6 bases outside the gene matches. CDR3 DNA sequence: TGTGCCACACAGGGGGCGCGATCTAATGAAAAACTGTTTTTT. Amino acids: CATQGARSNEKLFF.

The chain has TRBV28 and TRBJ1-5; 8 bases align to TRBD1. V lost 6 bases and J lost 7; bases outside the gene matches: 5. The length of the CDR3 is 13 residues. Germline V CDR1 and CDR2: MDHEN, SYDVKM. The CDR3 nucleotides read TGTGCCAGCAGAACAGGGGGTAGACAGCCCCAGCATTTT. This translates into CASRTGGRQPQHF.

The chain uses TRBV29-1 and TRBJ2-1, with D possibly being TRBD2 (7 bases). Trimming took 3 bases from V and 1 from J, leaving 13 bases between them. Germline V gene sequence: CDR1 SQVTM, CDR2 ANQGSEA. The CDR3 loop spans 15 amino acids. CDR3 loop: CSVEGGPNSYNEQFF. The CDR3 coding sequence is TGCAGCGTTGAGGGGGGGCCTAATTCCTACAATGAGCAGTTCTTC.

V usage is TRBV12-3 or TRBV12-4 and J usage is TRBJ1-5, with unresolved D. The CDR3 totals 13 residues. Trimming shortened V by 10 bases and J by 2 bases, and 12 bases separated the two germline ends. This CDR3 is CATQREGNQPQHF. CDR3 sequence (DNA): TGTGCCACGCAACGGGAAGGCAATCAGCCCCAGCATTTT.

The J gene is TRBJ1-2, the V gene TRBV5-4; D gene ambiguous. This CDR3 spans 14 amino acids. With 4 bases removed from V and 1 base from J, the gap between germline ends came to 11 bases. Germline CDR1 SGHNT, CDR2 YYREEE (reference sequence). This CDR3 is CASSLGGFNYGYTF. The CDR3 bases are TGTGCCAGCAGCCTAGGAGGGTTTAACTATGGCTACACCTTC.

This clone was seen only once. This chain joins TRBV11-2 and TRBJ2-1, with D perhaps TRBD2 (5 bases). The V end was cut by 1 base, the J end by 4 bases, with 5 bases between. The CDR3 sequence is 13 residues long. The germline V gene encodes CDR1 SGHAT and CDR2 FQNNGV. CDR3 region: CASSLVAYNEQFF. The CDR3 nucleotides are TGTGCCAGCAGCTTAGTAGCGTACAATGAGCAGTTCTTC. Supplemented by reference TRBV11-2 and TRBJ2-1, the full variable domain reads EAGVAQSPRYKIIEKRQSVAFWCNPISGHATLYWYQQILGQGPKLLIQFQNNGVVDDSQLPKDRFSAERLKGVDSTLKIQPAKLEDSAVYLCASSLVAYNEQFFGPGTRLTVL.

The chain carries TRBV5-1 and TRBJ2-7; tentatively, D is TRBD1 (5 bases). V was clipped by 3 bases and J by 1 base, with 8 bases between them. The CDR3 covers 13 residues. Germline CDR1 and CDR2: SGHRS and YFSETQ. CDR3 DNA: TGCGCCAGCAGCTATGACAGTTCCTACGAGCAGTACTTC. This codes for CASSYDSSYEQYF.

The rearrangement links TRBV5-1 to TRBJ1-2; TRBD1 aligns across 9 bases. This CDR3 is 15 amino acids long. CDR1 SGHRS and CDR2 YFSETQ come from the germline V gene. J lost 0 bases, V lost 0 bases, and 0 bases had no gene match. The CDR3 is CASSLGDRANYGYTF. The CDR3 DNA sequence: TGCGCCAGCAGCTTGGGGGACAGGGCTAACTATGGCTACACCTTC.

The chain carries TRBV5-1 and TRBJ1-5, with no clear D. V lost 4 bases to trimming and J lost 0 bases, with 8 bases between them. Looked up from germline, CDR1 is SGHRS and CDR2 is YFSETQ. This CDR3 region has 14 residues. This CDR3 reads CASSPEHSNQPQHF. CDR3 coding DNA: TGCGCCAGCAGCCCAGAACATAGCAATCAGCCCCAGCATTTT.